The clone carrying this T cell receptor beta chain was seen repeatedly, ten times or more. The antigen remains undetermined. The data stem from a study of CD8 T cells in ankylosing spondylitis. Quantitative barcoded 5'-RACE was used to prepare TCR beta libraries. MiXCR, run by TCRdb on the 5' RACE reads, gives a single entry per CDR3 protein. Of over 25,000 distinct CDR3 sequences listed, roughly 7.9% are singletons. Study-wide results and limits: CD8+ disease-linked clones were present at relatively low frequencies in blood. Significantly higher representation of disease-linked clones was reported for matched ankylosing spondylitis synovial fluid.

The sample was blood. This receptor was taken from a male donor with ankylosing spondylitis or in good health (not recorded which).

The CDR3: CSATRADTQYF. CDR3 coding DNA: TGCAGCGCAACTAGAGCAGATACGCAGTATTTT. The chain uses TRBV29-1 and TRBJ2-3; maybe TRBD2 (5 bases). V dropped 7 bases and J dropped 4 bases, with 9 bases sitting between them. This CDR3 spans 11 amino acids. In germline, CDR1 is SQVTM, CDR2 ANQGSEA.